This is a list of T cell receptor beta chains from one sample in a study of blood T cell repertoires in COVID-19. Sequencing was performed with immunoSEQ multiplex PCR; in TCRdb, only in-frame clones are kept and a portion is missing. The sample records more than 300,000 clones, around 92% being singletons. Sequencing input: peripheral blood. Receptors originate from a man between 18 and 35 years old who had recovered from COVID-19. CDR3s include the opening cysteine and the closing phenylalanine or tryptophan. Each record gives: CDR3 DNA, CDR3 protein, V gene, D gene, clone size, J gene. D genes are given only for firm matches. Clone sizes are given selectively: once, few, many, or a class where the clone is expanded.

CDR3 DNA: TGTGCCAGCAGCCAGCAGGGGAACACCGGGGAGCTGTTTTTT
CDR3 protein: CASSQQGNTGELFF
V gene: TRBV3-1/TRBV3-2
D gene: NA
clone size: NA
J gene: TRBJ2-2

CDR3 DNA: TGCAGCGTCGACGCGGGGACAACTAATGAAAAACTGTTTTTT
CDR3 protein: CSVDAGTTNEKLFF
V gene: TRBV29-1
D gene: NA
clone size: once
J gene: TRBJ1-4

CDR3 DNA: TGTGCCAGCAGCTTAGCGCCCGGGTTAGACCAAGAGACCCAGTACTTC
CDR3 protein: CASSLAPGLDQETQYF
V gene: TRBV7-9
D gene: NA
clone size: NA
J gene: TRBJ2-5

CDR3 DNA: TGTGCCAGCAGCTTACGGGAGCTAGAGAACACTGAAGCTTTCTTT
CDR3 protein: CASSLRELENTEAFF
V gene: TRBV7-9
D gene: NA
clone size: NA
J gene: TRBJ1-1

CDR3 DNA: TGTGCCAGCAGCCAGGGACAGGTAGAGGCCGGCTACGAGCAGTACTTC
CDR3 protein: CASSQGQVEAGYEQYF
V gene: TRBV7-3
D gene: TRBD1
clone size: NA
J gene: TRBJ2-7

CDR3 DNA: TGTGCCAGCAGTGCGACTAGCGGAGACCAGTACTTC
CDR3 protein: CASSATSGDQYF
V gene: TRBV12-3/TRBV12-4
D gene: TRBD2
clone size: NA
J gene: TRBJ2-4

CDR3 DNA: TGCAGTGCCACCCCAGATGGCGAGCAGTACTTC
CDR3 protein: CSATPDGEQYF
V gene: TRBV20-1
D gene: NA
clone size: NA
J gene: TRBJ2-7

CDR3 DNA: TGTGCCAGCAGACAGGGTACTGGAAACACCATATATTTT
CDR3 protein: CASRQGTGNTIYF
V gene: TRBV2
D gene: NA
clone size: NA
J gene: TRBJ1-3

CDR3 DNA: TGTGCCAGCAGCTTGGGACAGGGGGCCGCCTACGAGCAGTACTTC
CDR3 protein: CASSLGQGAAYEQYF
V gene: TRBV7-9
D gene: TRBD1
clone size: once
J gene: TRBJ2-7

CDR3 DNA: TGTGCCAGCAGCCCGACAGGGAACTATGGCTACACCTTC
CDR3 protein: CASSPTGNYGYTF
V gene: TRBV9
D gene: TRBD1
clone size: NA
J gene: TRBJ1-2

CDR3 DNA: TGCAGCGTTGAATCACTAGCGGACCTCACAGATACGCAGTATTTT
CDR3 protein: CSVESLADLTDTQYF
V gene: TRBV29-1
D gene: TRBD2
clone size: NA
J gene: TRBJ2-3

CDR3 DNA: TGTGCCAGCAGCCCTCCGGGACACAAAATAAACTATGGCTACACCTTC
CDR3 protein: CASSPPGHKINYGYTF
V gene: TRBV28
D gene: NA
clone size: NA
J gene: TRBJ1-2

CDR3 DNA: TGTGCCAGCAGCGGACAGGGGGCTCCTGGAAACACCATATATTTT
CDR3 protein: CASSGQGAPGNTIYF
V gene: TRBV2
D gene: TRBD1
clone size: few
J gene: TRBJ1-3

CDR3 DNA: TGCGCCAGCAGCCAAGATCTTGTCTTTCGGACTCCTACAGCCTATAATTCACCCCTCCACTTT
CDR3 protein: CASSQDLVFRTPTAYNSPLHF
V gene: TRBV4-3
D gene: NA
clone size: NA
J gene: TRBJ1-6

CDR3 DNA: TGTGCCAGCACCGCCGGGACAGAGTTCTATGGCTACACCTTC
CDR3 protein: CASTAGTEFYGYTF
V gene: TRBV7-9
D gene: TRBD1
clone size: NA
J gene: TRBJ1-2

CDR3 DNA: TGTGCCAGCAGCCAAGGACAGGGACCTATTTATGAGCAGTTCTTC
CDR3 protein: CASSQGQGPIYEQFF
V gene: TRBV11-1
D gene: TRBD1
clone size: NA
J gene: TRBJ2-1

CDR3 DNA: TGTGCCAGCTCCGGGCAGGGTGACAATCAGCCCCAGCATTTT
CDR3 protein: CASSGQGDNQPQHF
V gene: TRBV18
D gene: NA
clone size: few
J gene: TRBJ1-5

CDR3 DNA: TGTGCCAGCAGCCAAGAGGTAGCCGCAGATACGCAGTATTTT
CDR3 protein: CASSQEVAADTQYF
V gene: TRBV3-1/TRBV3-2
D gene: NA
clone size: NA
J gene: TRBJ2-3

CDR3 DNA: TGCGCCAGCAGCCTCAATCAGGGGAACACTGAAGCTTTCTTT
CDR3 protein: CASSLNQGNTEAFF
V gene: TRBV4-3
D gene: NA
clone size: once
J gene: TRBJ1-1

CDR3 DNA: TGTGCCAGCTCACCTCCCCCGGGACAGGCTAGCCCCCAGCATTTT
CDR3 protein: CASSPPPGQASPQHF
V gene: TRBV18
D gene: TRBD1
clone size: NA
J gene: TRBJ1-5

CDR3 DNA: TGTGCCAGCAGCCAAGCTCAGGTTCCCAAAGCTTTCTTT
CDR3 protein: CASSQAQVPKAFF
V gene: TRBV3-1/TRBV3-2
D gene: NA
clone size: once
J gene: TRBJ1-1

CDR3 DNA: TGTGCCAGCAGTGGCGAGGCGAGCACTGAAGCTTTCTTT
CDR3 protein: CASSGEASTEAFF
V gene: TRBV2
D gene: NA
clone size: NA
J gene: TRBJ1-1

CDR3 DNA: TGCGCCAGCAGCCCAACTTCCTCCTACGAGCAGTACTTC
CDR3 protein: CASSPTSSYEQYF
V gene: TRBV10-1
D gene: NA
clone size: NA
J gene: TRBJ2-7

CDR3 DNA: TGTGCCAGCAGTTACCGGCAGGGGGCGAGAGAGCAGTACTTC
CDR3 protein: CASSYRQGAREQYF
V gene: TRBV6-2/TRBV6-3
D gene: TRBD1
clone size: few
J gene: TRBJ2-7

CDR3 DNA: TGCGCCAGCAGTGGACAGGGGGCGCGGGGCTACACCTTC
CDR3 protein: CASSGQGARGYTF
V gene: TRBV5-1
D gene: TRBD1
clone size: NA
J gene: TRBJ1-2

CDR3 DNA: TGTGCCAGCAGCCAAGTTGGGGGGATGGGGACTGAAGCTTTCTTT
CDR3 protein: CASSQVGGMGTEAFF
V gene: TRBV3-1/TRBV3-2
D gene: NA
clone size: few
J gene: TRBJ1-1

CDR3 DNA: TGTGCCAGCAGCTTAGATCCCGCGGGAGGAGCCGATGAGCAGTTCTTC
CDR3 protein: CASSLDPAGGADEQFF
V gene: TRBV7-6
D gene: TRBD2
clone size: NA
J gene: TRBJ2-1

CDR3 DNA: TGTGCCAGCAGCTTAAGCTCTCTCTATAATTCACCCCTCCACTTT
CDR3 protein: CASSLSSLYNSPLHF
V gene: TRBV7-2
D gene: NA
clone size: few
J gene: TRBJ1-6

CDR3 DNA: TGCGCCAGCAGCCAAGGATCGGGCCTAGCGAACCTCGAGCAGTACTTC
CDR3 protein: CASSQGSGLANLEQYF
V gene: TRBV4-1
D gene: NA
clone size: few
J gene: TRBJ2-7

CDR3 DNA: TGTGCCAGCAGTTTCAGTCAGTACAATGAGCAGTTCTTC
CDR3 protein: CASSFSQYNEQFF
V gene: TRBV27
D gene: NA
clone size: NA
J gene: TRBJ2-1

CDR3 DNA: TGCGCCAGCAGCCAAGATAGGGAGAATGAAAAACTGTTTTTT
CDR3 protein: CASSQDRENEKLFF
V gene: TRBV4-1
D gene: NA
clone size: NA
J gene: TRBJ1-4

CDR3 DNA: TGTGCCTGGAGTGTACGTAGGACTAGCGGGATCACAGATACGCAGTATTTT
CDR3 protein: CAWSVRRTSGITDTQYF
V gene: TRBV30
D gene: TRBD2
clone size: NA
J gene: TRBJ2-3

CDR3 DNA: TGTGCCAGCAGCACAGGACAGGGCGGGAATGAAGCTTTCTTT
CDR3 protein: CASSTGQGGNEAFF
V gene: TRBV5-4
D gene: TRBD1
clone size: NA
J gene: TRBJ1-1

CDR3 DNA: TGTGCCAGCAGTTACTCCGGGGACAGCTCCTATGGCTACACCTTC
CDR3 protein: CASSYSGDSSYGYTF
V gene: TRBV6-5
D gene: TRBD1
clone size: NA
J gene: TRBJ1-2

CDR3 DNA: TGTGCCAGCAGCACAGGGGGGTTTACTGAAGCTTTCTTT
CDR3 protein: CASSTGGFTEAFF
V gene: TRBV9
D gene: TRBD1
clone size: many
J gene: TRBJ1-1

CDR3 DNA: TGTGCCATCAGTGAGCAACTGATCAATTCACCCCTCCACTTT
CDR3 protein: CAISEQLINSPLHF
V gene: TRBV10-3
D gene: NA
clone size: NA
J gene: TRBJ1-6

CDR3 DNA: TGTGCCAGCAGTGATAGCAGCACTATACAGCCCCAGCATTTT
CDR3 protein: CASSDSSTIQPQHF
V gene: TRBV2
D gene: NA
clone size: once
J gene: TRBJ1-5

CDR3 DNA: TGTGCCAGCAGCCCGTGGACAGGGAGCTCCTACAATGAGCAGTTCTTC
CDR3 protein: CASSPWTGSSYNEQFF
V gene: TRBV5-6
D gene: TRBD1
clone size: few
J gene: TRBJ2-1

CDR3 DNA: TGCAGTGTCCCCAGGAACACTGAAGCTTTCTTT
CDR3 protein: CSVPRNTEAFF
V gene: TRBV20-1
D gene: NA
clone size: NA
J gene: TRBJ1-1

CDR3 DNA: TGTGCCAGCAGCCCGGACAGGAACAATGAGCAGTTCTTC
CDR3 protein: CASSPDRNNEQFF
V gene: TRBV11-1
D gene: TRBD1
clone size: NA
J gene: TRBJ2-1

CDR3 DNA: TGTGCCAGCAGCTCGCAAGGGGTCGGGGAGCTGTTTTTT
CDR3 protein: CASSSQGVGELFF
V gene: TRBV7-3
D gene: NA
clone size: NA
J gene: TRBJ2-2

CDR3 DNA: TGTGCCAGCAGTGCCTCAGGGGGAGGTAACACTGAAGCTTTCTTT
CDR3 protein: CASSASGGGNTEAFF
V gene: TRBV2
D gene: TRBD1
clone size: NA
J gene: TRBJ1-1

CDR3 DNA: TGTGCCAGCAGCCTCACAGGGGGCGACGAGCAGTACTTC
CDR3 protein: CASSLTGGDEQYF
V gene: TRBV3-1/TRBV3-2
D gene: TRBD1
clone size: NA
J gene: TRBJ2-7

CDR3 DNA: TGTGCCAGCAGCTTGGTGGCAGGGGATGGCTACACCTTC
CDR3 protein: CASSLVAGDGYTF
V gene: TRBV5-4
D gene: NA
clone size: once
J gene: TRBJ1-2

CDR3 DNA: TGCGCCAGCAGCTTGGGTCCAGACTACCTGAGCACTGAAGCTTTCTTT
CDR3 protein: CASSLGPDYLSTEAFF
V gene: TRBV5-1
D gene: NA
clone size: NA
J gene: TRBJ1-1

CDR3 DNA: TGTGCCAGTAGTATAGGGGACAGCTACCGATACGAGCCCCAGCATTTT
CDR3 protein: CASSIGDSYRYEPQHF
V gene: TRBV19
D gene: TRBD1
clone size: NA
J gene: TRBJ1-5

CDR3 DNA: TGTGCCAGTAGTATAGGGACTAGCGGTATCCATGCTGGGGCCAACGTCCTGACTTTC
CDR3 protein: CASSIGTSGIHAGANVLTF
V gene: TRBV19
D gene: TRBD2
clone size: NA
J gene: TRBJ2-6

CDR3 DNA: TGCAGTGCTAGGGGGCAGAATGAGCAGTTCTTC
CDR3 protein: CSARGQNEQFF
V gene: TRBV20-1
D gene: NA
clone size: NA
J gene: TRBJ2-1